This T cell receptor (beta chain) was captured in a study of regulatory dendritic cells for organ transplantation. The CDR3 sequence is 15 residues long. The V gene end was trimmed by 6 bases and the J gene end by 2 bases; junction bases not matched to a gene: 11. Germline V gives CDR1 SGHRS, CDR2 YFSETQ. Clones were read by immunoSEQ multiplex PCR, and TCRdb kept only the in-frame ones, dropping some. The sample consists of about 20,000 clones, 74% of them appearing once. The clonotype was recovered from a human donor in good health. The sample was memory CD4+ T cells from blood. The sample's subset: CD45RO+ memory T cells. This chain joins TRBV5-1 and TRBJ2-7; 7 nucleotides align to TRBD1. CDR3 protein: CASNLETGKTYEQYF. The CDR3 nucleotides are TGCGCCAGCAATCTGGAGACAGGGAAAACCTACGAGCAGTACTTC.